This TCR beta chain was sequenced during a study of CD8 T cells in Susac syndrome (dated by TCRdb to between 2018 and 2021). Looking at the study overall: Repertoire sequencing was used to test whether CD8+ T cell activation and differentiation in Susac syndrome was antigen driven. The clonality of the CD8+ T cell repertoire was compared across over 9 healthy donors, roughly 14 Susac syndrome patients and around 15 multiple sclerosis patients.

General findings and caveats noted by the study authors: The number of individuals in the TCR sequencing and HLA analysis was acknowledged as relatively small.

High-throughput TCR beta sequencing profiled peripheral blood CD8+ and CD4+ T cells from healthy donors, Susac syndrome patients and multiple sclerosis patients. The multiple sclerosis controls were treatment-naive patients whose relapsing-remitting disease, either stable or active, fulfilled the revised McDonald criteria. Bulk CD8+ and CD4+ T cells were purified by magnetic negative isolation, while CD8+ TEMRA cells were enriched using FACS. Blood was collected in EDTA tubes and processed within 24 hours, with PBMCs isolated through density gradient centrifugation. PBMCs intended for TCR sequencing were cryopreserved in liquid nitrogen and thawed later in a water bath at 37 degrees C. A purity of at least 90% was achieved for sorted or isolated CD4+, CD8+ and CD8+ TEMRA cells. Regarding this clonotype: Its antigen remains unidentified. No qualities accompany the bases; no much larger clone lies one base away.

RNA was extracted using the RNeasy kit, and roughly 0.5 to 1 ug of the RNA was reverse transcribed with random hexamers. The immunoSEQ multiplex PCR assay, which covers 54 Vbeta and 13 Jbeta segments, was used to amplify TCR beta CDR3 regions. PCR amplification bias was corrected using a synthetic template baseline for primer optimization and computational correction. As for the authors' bioinformatics: Reads were annotated to V, D and J genes per IMGT and analyzed with immunoSEQ Analyzer, keeping only productive sequences. Clonality was computed as one minus Shannon entropy normalized by log2 of the number of productive unique sequences. For each patient and control, public and private clones were evaluated among the 100 most prevalent clones. A clone was defined as Susac-specific if it was absent from the healthy and MS cohorts, from 950 to 1,300 published viral clones and from other ImmuneACCESS disease sequences. Through fastp at Q25 and MiXCR, TCRdb rebuilt clones from the public reads, retaining in-frame beta chains. Rows with one shared CDR3 protein collapse into an entry with the most common genes and DNA. The V and J calls were determined by TCRdb, not by the authors. The sample table contains roughly 140,000 distinct CDR3 sequences; only one count was recorded for 85% to 95% of them. More than 0.2% of the sample is held by the ten biggest clonotypes.

The CDR3 spans 13 residues, from the cysteine through the phenylalanine. Of all the DNA, just the CDR3 is kept, 39 bases in frame from base 1. V is pared back by 1 base and J by 4 bases, with 10 bases lying between the germline termini. CDR1 and CDR2, per the germline V gene, are SQVTM and ANQGSEA. The specimen was CD8+ T cells from PBMCs. The TCR originated in a human donor with multiple sclerosis. The chain employs TRBV29-1 and TRBJ1-2, with no confidently assigned D gene. The CDR3 has the sequence CSVEARRPYGYTF. The DNA reads as follows: TGCAGCGTTGAAGCGAGGCGGCCCTATGGCTACACCTTC.